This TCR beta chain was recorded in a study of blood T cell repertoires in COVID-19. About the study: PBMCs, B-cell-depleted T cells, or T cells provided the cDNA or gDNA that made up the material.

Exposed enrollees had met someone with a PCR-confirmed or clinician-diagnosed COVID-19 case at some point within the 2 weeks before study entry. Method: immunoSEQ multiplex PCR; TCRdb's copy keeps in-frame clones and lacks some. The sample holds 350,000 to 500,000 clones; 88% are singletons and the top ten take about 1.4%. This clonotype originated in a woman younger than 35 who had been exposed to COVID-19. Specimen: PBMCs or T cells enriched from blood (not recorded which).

The CDR3 here is CARSVTGQGANGYTF. CDR3 in DNA: TGTGCCAGAAGCGTCACCGGACAGGGGGCGAATGGCTACACCTTC. The rearrangement joins TRBV5-3 to TRBJ1-2, with TRBD1 matching 11 bases. TRBV5-3 is an ORF, and what it does is uncertain. This CDR3 has 15 amino acids. V shed 4 bases, J shed 6 bases, and the junction held 8 bases outside the gene matches.